The next 31 T cell receptor beta chains were all read from a single sample in a study of cytotoxic CD8 clonotypes in ibrutinib-treated CLL. Clones were sequenced by immunoSEQ multiplex PCR, and TCRdb holds only the in-frame ones, with some missing. This sample has about 200,000 clones, with around 70% found just once. Source: PBMCs, taken after 24 months of ibrutinib treatment. The source of these receptors is a human donor with chronic lymphocytic leukemia.

The chain links TRBV29-1 to TRBJ1-2, with D unresolved. Germline V gene sequence: CDR1 SQVTM, CDR2 ANQGSEA. This CDR3 contains 12 residues. V shed 8 bases and J shed 1 base, with 11 bases lying between them. The CDR3 region has the DNA TGCAGCTCTGAGGAGGGTAACTATGGCTACACCTTC. Translation gives CSSEEGNYGYTF.

The chain joins TRBV5-1 to TRBJ1-1, with no clear D. CDR1 and CDR2 from the germline V gene are SGHRS and YFSETQ. The CDR3 has 14 amino acids. V shed 1 base and J shed 3 bases, with 10 bases lying between them. In nucleotides, the CDR3 is TGCGCCAGCAGCTTGAAAGGGTCAGACACTGAAGCTTTCTTT. Its protein is CASSLKGSDTEAFF.

This sequence joins TRBV11-1 and TRBJ1-1; no definite D call. V gave up 4 bases and J gave up 0 bases, with 9 bases separating them. Germline V gives CDR1 SGHAT, CDR2 FQDESV (reference sequence). The CDR3 sequence is 14 residues long. The CDR3 DNA reads TGTGCCAGCAGCTCCGCCGTCATGAACACTGAAGCTTTCTTT. Protein product: CASSSAVMNTEAFF.

This clone showed up just a few times. The chain carries TRBV6-1 and TRBJ1-4; D call uncertain. V gave up 11 bases and J gave up 5 bases, with 9 bases separating them. Germline V CDR1 and CDR2: MNHNS, SASEGT. This CDR3 spans 11 amino acids. CDR3 protein: CAAQLNEKLFF. CDR3 nucleotide sequence: TGTGCCGCCCAGTTAAATGAAAAACTGTTTTTT.

V usage is TRBV7-8 and J usage is TRBJ2-1; D call uncertain. Germline-derived CDR1 and CDR2 are SGHVS and FQNEAQ. The CDR3 contains 13 residues. V was trimmed by 1 base and J by 10 bases, leaving 11 bases between them. CDR3 sequence reads: CASSLELGREQFF. The CDR3 nucleotides are TGTGCCAGCAGCTTAGAACTTGGCAGGGAGCAGTTCTTC.

The gene calls are TRBV19 and TRBJ2-1, with 9 nucleotides matching TRBD1. The germline V gene has CDR1 LNHDA and CDR2 SQIVND (reference sequence). V gave up 6 bases and J gave up 7 bases; unmatched junction bases: 10. The CDR3 contains 15 residues. CDR3 residues: CASSDGQGIWNEQFF. The CDR3 nucleotides are TGTGCCAGTAGCGACGGACAGGGGATCTGGAATGAGCAGTTCTTC.

CDR3 amino acids: CANMEGRPMNTEAFF. The CDR3 region has the DNA TGCGCCAATATGGAGGGCCGCCCAATGAACACTGAAGCTTTCTTT. V is TRBV10-1 and J is TRBJ1-1; D remains ambiguous. Germline assignment: CDR1 WNHNN and CDR2 SYGVQD (reference sequence). The germline V and J ends were trimmed by 10 bases and 0 bases, with 18 bases remaining between them. The CDR3 totals 15 residues.

This clone showed up just a few times. The chain employs TRBV5-1 and TRBJ1-5; D perhaps matches TRBD1 (5 bases). The germline CDR1 and CDR2 sequences are SGHRS and YFSETQ. Trimming removed 0 bases at V and 3 bases at J, with 10 bases between. The CDR3 totals 15 residues. The CDR3 DNA sequence: TGCGCCAGCAGCTTGGGGGACGGAAACAATCAGCCCCAGCATTTT. Protein product: CASSLGDGNNQPQHF.

The CDR3 DNA sequence: TGTGCCAGCAGCCCGAAGGGACAGACATACGAGCAGTACTTC. It yields the protein CASSPKGQTYEQYF. V usage is TRBV4-2 and J usage is TRBJ2-7; TRBD1 agrees at 7 bases. CDR3 size: 14 residues. The junction had 7 bases not matched to a gene; V was cut back by 4 bases and J by 4 bases. The germline CDR1 and CDR2 sequences are LGHNA and YNFKEQ.

The chain uses TRBV7-8 and TRBJ2-2; D remains unclear. CDR1 and CDR2 (germline): SGHVS, FQNEAQ. V was cut by 7 bases and J by 0 bases, with 9 bases left in between. The CDR3 sequence is 14 residues long. CDR3 amino acids: CASTPTANTGELFF. In DNA, the CDR3 is TGTGCCAGCACCCCAACAGCGAACACCGGGGAGCTGTTTTTT.

The chain combines TRBV6-5 with TRBJ1-5, with D unresolved. Germline V gives CDR1 MNHEY, CDR2 SVGAGI. Trimming took off 5 bases at V and 4 bases at J, with 6 bases between the two ends. This CDR3 is 12 amino acids long. CDR3 amino acids: CASSTGNQPQHF. The CDR3 bases are TGTGCCAGCAGTACGGGGAATCAGCCCCAGCATTTT.

The rearrangement uses TRBV5-1 and TRBJ2-7; D perhaps matches TRBD2 (5 bases). Trimming shortened V by 3 bases and J by 6 bases, and 25 bases separated the two germline ends. From germline, CDR1 is SGHRS and CDR2 YFSETQ. The CDR3 sequence is 17 residues long. CDR3 coding DNA: TGCGCCAGCAGCTCCCGCGCTACTAGTTCTCCCTCGGGCGAGCAGTACTTC. This sequence encodes CASSSRATSSPSGEQYF. Full variable domain (missing parts from reference TRBV5-1 and TRBJ2-7): KAGVTQTPRYLIKTRGQQVTLSCSPISGHRSVSWYQQTPGQGLQFLFEYFSETQRNKGNFPGRFSGRQFSNSRSEMNVSTLELGDSALYLCASSSRATSSPSGEQYFGPGTRLTVT.

The gene calls are TRBV28 and TRBJ2-2; 8 nucleotides line up with TRBD2. Germline V CDR1 and CDR2: MDHEN, SYDVKM. CDR3 size: 14 residues. The V and J ends lost 7 bases and 7 bases, in that order; junction bases with no gene match: 8. The CDR3 bases are TGTGCCAGCAATCAAGCGGGAGTTGACGGGGAGCTGTTTTTT. Protein sequence: CASNQAGVDGELFF.

The V and J genes are TRBV14 and TRBJ1-1; TRBD1 might be the D (5 bases). CDR3 length: 15 amino acids. The V and J ends lost 3 bases and 3 bases respectively, with 14 bases between them. Germline CDR1 and CDR2: SGHDN and FVKESK. The CDR3 reads CASSHRGTVDTEAFF. The CDR3 DNA follows: TGTGCCAGCAGCCATAGGGGTACAGTGGACACTGAAGCTTTCTTT.

The chain couples TRBV7-8 to TRBJ2-7; 9 positions agree with TRBD2. Germline CDR1 and CDR2: SGHVS and FQNEAQ. CDR3 size: 14 residues. The V gene end was trimmed by 5 bases and the J gene end by 1 base; junction bases not matched to a gene: 3. CDR3 coding DNA: TGTGCCAGCAGCCCGCGGGGGGGATCCTACGAGCAGTACTTC. This sequence encodes CASSPRGGSYEQYF.

In this sample, this clone turned up a few times. The chain recombines TRBV15 with TRBJ1-2; D remains unclear. Trimming cost V 6 bases and J 4 bases, with 9 bases left between them. Germline loops: CDR1 LNHNV, CDR2 YYDKDF (reference sequence). The CDR3 consists of 12 residues. The CDR3 DNA follows: TGTGCCACCAGAGCACAGCTCTATGGCTACACCTTC. The encoded protein is CATRAQLYGYTF.

The chain carries TRBV28 and TRBJ2-7; a weak D match, TRBD1 (5 bases). The V end lost 3 bases, the J end lost 0 bases, and 18 bases lay between the germline ends. The CDR3 is 17 amino acids. The germline V gene has CDR1 MDHEN and CDR2 SYDVKM. CDR3 region: CASSFALGASSSYEQYF. The CDR3 DNA sequence: TGTGCCAGCAGTTTCGCCTTAGGGGCGAGCAGCTCCTACGAGCAGTACTTC.

This sequence joins TRBV11-2 and TRBJ2-3, with a possible D match to TRBD2 (6 bases). This CDR3 contains 19 residues. Trimming removed 5 bases from V and 9 bases from J, with 33 bases in between. Germline V gene lookup returns CDR1 SGHAT and CDR2 FQNNGV. The chain's CDR3 is CASSPLLGAGRLWGSTQYF. The CDR3 nucleotides read TGTGCCAGCAGCCCACTGCTCGGGGCGGGACGACTATGGGGAAGCACGCAGTATTTT.

This chain uses TRBV7-6 with TRBJ2-7; 8 nucleotides agree with TRBD1. V was pared by 6 bases and J by 5 bases, with 9 bases of the junction left unmatched. The CDR3 is 14 residues long. The germline CDR1 and CDR2 sequences are SGHVS and FNYEAQ. CDR3 sequence reads: CASRPTAGGHEQYF. For the CDR3, the DNA is TGTGCCAGCAGACCGACGGCAGGGGGCCACGAGCAGTACTTC.

This chain links TRBV5-5 with TRBJ2-7; no definite D call. Between the trimmed V and J ends, which lost 4 bases and 1 base, there was a span of 6 bases. The CDR3 extends over 12 amino acids. Per germline, CDR1 SGHKS and CDR2 YYEKEE (reference sequence). CDR3 sequence: CASSRKSYEQYF. The CDR3 nucleotides read TGTGCCAGCAGCCGAAAATCCTACGAGCAGTACTTC.

The chain has TRBV7-8 and TRBJ2-1; D is uncertain. The CDR3 spans 16 residues. V was pared by 0 bases and J by 0 bases, with 9 bases between. Germline assignment: CDR1 SGHVS and CDR2 FQNEAQ. CDR3 sequence: CASSLALRDSYNEQFF. The CDR3 DNA reads as TGTGCCAGCAGCTTAGCGTTAAGAGACTCCTACAATGAGCAGTTCTTC.

The V call is TRBV9, the J call TRBJ2-5; possibly TRBD1 for D (5 bases). Germline CDR1 reads SGDLS; CDR2 reads YYNGEE. The CDR3 consists of 14 residues. Between the trimmed V and J ends, which lost 4 bases and 5 bases, there was a span of 15 bases. CDR3 nucleotide sequence: TGTGCCAGCAGCCCCATCGCAGGGTCGGAGACCCAGTACTTC. Amino acids: CASSPIAGSETQYF. Supplemented by reference TRBV9 and TRBJ2-5, the full variable domain reads DSGVTQTPKHLITATGQRVTLRCSPRSGDLSVYWYQQSLDQGLQFLIQYYNGEERAKGNILERFSAQQFPDLHSELNLSSLELGDSALYFCASSPIAGSETQYFGPGTRLLVL.

This clone was seen only once. The chain has TRBV5-1 and TRBJ2-2, with 9 nucleotides matching TRBD2. Losses at the gene ends were 2 bases for V and 2 bases for J; bases not matched to a gene: 1. The length of the CDR3 is 15 residues. Germline loops: CDR1 SGHRS, CDR2 YFSETQ. Written as DNA, the CDR3 is TGCGCCAGCAGCTTACTAGCGGGTAACACCGGGGAGCTGTTTTTT. Translated, it gives CASSLLAGNTGELFF.

This clone was recorded a few times. The CDR3 nucleotides read TGTGCCAGCACCCGACTAGCGGGAGACTGGAGCTCCTACAATGAGCAGTTCTTC. This codes for CASTRLAGDWSSYNEQFF. This rearrangement joins TRBV27 to TRBJ2-1; TRBD2 matches at 12 bases. CDR3 length: 18 residues. V lost 7 bases, J lost 0 bases, and 10 bases stayed unmatched. CDR1 is MNHEY, CDR2 SMNVEV, per germline (reference sequence).

The chain couples TRBV27 to TRBJ1-1; the D is unclear. Trimming left V 5 bases short and J 3 bases short, with 16 bases between. Germline V gene lookup returns CDR1 MNHEY and CDR2 SMNVEV (reference sequence). The CDR3 contains 15 residues. The CDR3 loop is CASSPTGEADTEAFF. The DNA for the CDR3 is TGTGCCAGCAGTCCGACGGGTGAGGCGGACACTGAAGCTTTCTTT.

The chain links TRBV4-1 to TRBJ2-5, with D possibly TRBD2 on 6 matching bases. Germline CDR1 and CDR2: MGHRA and YSYEKL. The germline V and J ends were trimmed by 0 bases and 7 bases, with 12 bases remaining between them. This CDR3 is built from 14 residues. CDR3 loop: CASSQDRDFGTQYF. The DNA for the CDR3 is TGCGCCAGCAGCCAAGACCGGGACTTCGGGACCCAGTACTTC.

The chain uses TRBV4-2 and TRBJ2-7, with TRBD2 identical over 8 bases. This CDR3 region has 15 residues. Germline V gene data show CDR1 as LGHNA and CDR2 as YNFKEQ. Trimming cost V 4 bases and J 3 bases; bases outside gene matches: 8. The CDR3 reads CASSPAGDHIYEQYF. As DNA, the CDR3 is TGTGCCAGCAGCCCAGCGGGAGACCATATCTACGAGCAGTACTTC.

This clone was observed once. This CDR3 is also generated by other DNA sequences in the sample. The genes are TRBV2 and TRBJ1-5; TRBD1 might be the D (5 bases). The CDR3 contains 14 residues. Germline values: CDR1 SNHLY, CDR2 FYNNEI. Trimming removed 2 bases from V and 0 bases from J, with 5 bases in between. The CDR3, as DNA: TGTGCCAGCAGTGAACAGGGTAGCAATCAGCCCCAGCATTTT. It specifies CASSEQGSNQPQHF.

V gene TRBV5-6 combines with J gene TRBJ2-2; D not certain. Between the trimmed V and J ends, which lost 2 bases and 5 bases, there was a span of 1 base. The CDR3 is 11 amino acids. Germline V gene lookup returns CDR1 SGHDT and CDR2 YYEEEE. CDR3 loop: CASSFTGELFF. CDR3 nucleotides: TGTGCCAGCAGCTTTACCGGGGAGCTGTTTTTT.

The J gene is TRBJ2-5, the V gene TRBV27; 8 bases align to TRBD2. Trimming removed 3 bases from V and 4 bases from J; junction bases left unmatched: 4. CDR3 length: 14 amino acids. Looked up from germline, CDR1 is MNHEY and CDR2 is SMNVEV (reference sequence). The CDR3 sequence: CASSFSGKGETQYF. DNA for the CDR3: TGTGCCAGCAGTTTTAGCGGGAAAGGAGAGACCCAGTACTTC.

The genes are TRBV6-5 and TRBJ1-2; D not resolved. Trimming removed 8 bases at V and 3 bases at J, with 10 bases between. From germline, CDR1 is MNHEY and CDR2 SVGAGI. The CDR3 length is 12 residues. The CDR3 loop is CASLGFDYGYTF. CDR3 sequence (DNA): TGTGCCAGCTTGGGGTTCGACTATGGCTACACCTTC.